These T cell receptor beta chains were read from a single sample in a study of blood T cell repertoires in COVID-19. This table comes from immunoSEQ multiplex PCR, and its TCRdb copy is limited to in-frame clones, with some not included. The sample has 230,000 or so clones; roughly 88% are singletons. Sequencing input: peripheral blood. Receptors were obtained from a man aged 35 to 55 who had recovered from COVID-19. The CDR3 runs from the conserved cysteine through the conserved F or W. Fields, in order: D gene, clone size, J gene, V gene, CDR3 protein, CDR3 DNA. D genes are given only for firm matches. A row's size may be missing; if present it is once, few, many or a size class.

>-|-|TRBJ2-2|TRBV9
CASSVASSANTGELFF
TGTGCCAGCAGCGTAGCTTCGTCAGCGAACACCGGGGAGCTGTTTTTT
>TRBD2|-|TRBJ2-1|TRBV27
CASSQRGDEQFF
TGTGCCAGCAGCCAGCGGGGAGATGAGCAGTTCTTC
>-|-|TRBJ2-5|TRBV11-3
CASTSSGIQETQYF
TGTGCCAGCACCTCTTCAGGAATCCAAGAGACCCAGTACTTC
>-|-|TRBJ2-7|TRBV4-3
CASSQEEVVGPYEQYF
TGCGCCAGCAGCCAAGAAGAGGTGGTGGGGCCCTACGAGCAGTACTTC
>TRBD2|-|TRBJ2-5|TRBV5-5
CASSSSGGVQETQYF
TGTGCCAGCAGCTCTAGCGGGGGGGTCCAAGAGACCCAGTACTTC
>-|-|TRBJ1-2|TRBV30
CAWSEGFDYGYTF
TGTGCCTGGAGTGAGGGGTTCGACTATGGCTACACCTTC
>-|once|TRBJ1-5|TRBV30
CAWSPGWGGRSNQPQHF
TGTGCCTGGAGCCCGGGATGGGGGGGACGTAGCAATCAGCCCCAGCATTTT
>-|-|TRBJ2-5|TRBV4-1
CASSQAGSQETQYF
TGCGCCAGCAGCCAAGCTGGCTCCCAAGAGACCCAGTACTTC
>-|-|TRBJ2-7|TRBV2
CASSGDKLYEQYF
TGTGCCAGCAGTGGCGATAAGCTCTACGAGCAGTACTTC
>-|-|TRBJ1-1|TRBV3-1/TRBV3-2
CASSQTGTKNTEAFF
TGTGCCAGCAGCCAGACCGGGACTAAGAACACTGAAGCTTTCTTT
>TRBD2|-|TRBJ2-7|TRBV4-3
CASSFRDYPYEQYF
TGCGCCAGCAGCTTCCGGGACTACCCCTACGAGCAGTACTTC